These 31 T cell receptor beta chains came from one sample sequenced in a study of beta chain features in type 1 diabetes. Since all of the isolated RNA was reverse transcribed, expressed TCRB transcripts were what got sequenced. The assay was immunoSEQ multiplex PCR, and TCRdb's table has in-frame clones only and misses some. This sample has more than 350,000 clones, with roughly an eighth found just once. Sample: naive CD4+ T cells from blood. The receptors here all came from a young woman in good health.

This clone was detected a few times. The V gene is TRBV6-6, the J gene TRBJ2-5; 9 bases are a match to TRBD1. Germline CDR1 and CDR2: MNHNY and SVGAGI (reference sequence). The V and J ends lost 5 bases and 5 bases, in that order; junction bases with no gene match: 6. This CDR3 region has 14 residues. The CDR3 here is CASSAYRGRETQYF. CDR3 sequence (DNA): TGTGCCAGCAGTGCCTACAGGGGGCGCGAGACCCAGTACTTC.

On this clone: The identical CDR3 is also encoded by other nucleotide sequences in the sample. This chain uses TRBV29-1 with TRBJ1-1; D call uncertain. V was clipped by 3 bases and J by 1 base, with 9 bases between them. This CDR3 has 13 residues. CDR1 is SQVTM, CDR2 ANQGSEA, per germline. The CDR3 sequence is CSVERRQNTEAFF. The CDR3 region has the DNA TGCAGCGTTGAGCGGCGCCAGAACACTGAAGCTTTCTTT.

V usage is TRBV27 and J usage is TRBJ2-5; D tentatively fits TRBD1 or TRBD2 (5 bases each). The CDR3 totals 16 residues. The germline V gene has CDR1 MNHEY and CDR2 SMNVEV (reference sequence). V was cut by 6 bases and J by 1 base, with 18 bases left in between. CDR3 sequence reads: CASSWTLGPPQETQYF. The CDR3 coding sequence is TGTGCCAGCAGCTGGACACTGGGACCGCCCCAAGAGACCCAGTACTTC.

V usage is TRBV30 and J usage is TRBJ2-5; TRBD2 might be the D (6 bases). The J call is uncertain, as TRBJ2-7 better fits the DNA end. CDR1 and CDR2 from the germline V gene are GTSNPN and SVGIG (reference sequence). This CDR3 is 14 amino acids long. The CDR3 region is CAWSVGLGPYEQYF. The CDR3 nucleotides read TGTGCCTGGAGTGTGGGACTGGGCCCCTACGAGCAGTACTTC.

This CDR3 reads CASSQDIARGYTF. For the CDR3, the DNA is TGCGCCAGCAGCCAAGATATCGCGCGTGGCTACACCTTC. V gene TRBV4-3 combines with J gene TRBJ1-2, with D unclear. Trimming removed 0 bases from V and 7 bases from J, with 9 bases in between. The CDR3 covers 13 residues. Per the germline V gene, CDR1 is LGHNA and CDR2 is YSLEER.

This clone was recorded a few times. The gene calls are TRBV11-3 and TRBJ2-4; no clear D. The CDR3 is made up of 13 amino acids. V was pared by 6 bases and J by 7 bases, with 13 bases between. Germline V gives CDR1 SGHNT, CDR2 YENEEA. The CDR3 spells CASSSGSFNIQYF. The DNA of the CDR3 is TGTGCCAGCAGTTCAGGCTCCTTTAACATTCAGTACTTC.

This clone was seen a few times. The CDR3 region has the DNA TGTGCCAGCAGCCAATGGGGGACAGGGAACGGGGAGCTGTTTTTT. Its protein product is CASSQWGTGNGELFF. The V call is TRBV4-2, the J call TRBJ2-2; 9 nucleotides align to TRBD1. The CDR3 has 15 amino acids. CDR1 and CDR2 from the germline V gene are LGHNA and YNFKEQ. J lost 7 bases, V lost 2 bases, and 5 bases had no gene match.

The CDR3, as DNA: TGCGCCAGCAGCCAAGAAGGAATAGAGGGCAGCTCCTACGAGCAGTACGTC. Its translation: CASSQEGIEGSSYEQYV. The chain has TRBV4-3 and TRBJ2-7; D is possibly TRBD2 (5 bases). CDR1 LGHNA and CDR2 YSLEER come from the germline V gene. The V end lost 0 bases, the J end lost 0 bases, and 15 bases lay between the germline ends. This CDR3 has 17 amino acids.

Only a few counts were recorded for this clone. This chain links TRBV4-3 with TRBJ1-2; 7 bases are shared with TRBD1. CDR3 size: 15 residues. The J segment lost 6 bases and the V segment lost 1 base, leaving 8 bases of the junction unmatched. CDR1 is LGHNA and CDR2 is YSLEER in the germline V gene. The CDR3 region is CASSQALDRTNGYTF. CDR3 nucleotides: TGCGCCAGCAGCCAAGCCCTGGACAGGACAAATGGCTACACCTTC.

This clone was counted only a few times. V gene TRBV14 combines with J gene TRBJ2-5; D gene ambiguous. The CDR3 spans 11 residues. The ends were cut back, 1 base at V and 8 bases at J, with 5 bases in the middle. Per germline, CDR1 SGHDN and CDR2 FVKESK. CDR3 residues: CASSQAGTQYF. The CDR3 DNA reads TGTGCCAGCAGCCAAGCTGGCACCCAGTACTTC.

The chain combines TRBV7-6 with TRBJ2-7; 10 bases are shared with TRBD2. Germline V CDR1 and CDR2: SGHVS, FNYEAQ. V trimming: 5 bases; J trimming: 1 base; junction bases outside the gene matches: 8. The CDR3 consists of 16 residues. The CDR3 nucleotides are TGTGCCAGCAGCCCTGGTCGGACTAGCGGATCCTACGAGCAGTACTTC. Its translation is CASSPGRTSGSYEQYF.

This clone was found a few times. The rearrangement joins TRBV6-5 to TRBJ2-3, with D perhaps TRBD1 or TRBD2 (5 bases each). Germline V gene sequence: CDR1 MNHEY, CDR2 SVGAGI. The CDR3 sequence is 13 residues long. Trimming removed 0 bases at V and 10 bases at J, with 11 bases between. The CDR3 loop is CASSYSGTSPQYF. The DNA for the CDR3 is TGTGCCAGCAGTTACTCTGGGACCTCGCCGCAGTATTTT.

This clone was found a few times. At the DNA level, this CDR3 is encoded by other sequences in the same sample as well. The chain carries TRBV9 and TRBJ2-3, with D uncertain. The germline V gene has CDR1 SGDLS and CDR2 YYNGEE. CDR3 size: 13 residues. V lost 2 bases to trimming and J lost 1 base, with 5 bases between them. CDR3 coding DNA: TGTGCCAGCAGCGTGGGCGGCACAGATACGCAGTATTTT. Its translation: CASSVGGTDTQYF.

This clone was detected only a few times. The rearrangement links TRBV4-1 to TRBJ1-1, with a tentative D call TRBD1 (5 bases). Germline assignment: CDR1 MGHRA and CDR2 YSYEKL. This CDR3 is built from 11 residues. V was cut by 11 bases and J by 11 bases, with 18 bases left in between. CDR3 loop: CASAASRGAFF. The CDR3 region has the DNA TGCGCCTCAGCAGCGAGTCGGGGGGCTTTCTTT.

The rearrangement uses TRBV7-9 and TRBJ2-1; D gene unclear. Germline CDR1 and CDR2: SEHNR and FQNEAQ (reference sequence). Trimming shortened V by 6 bases and J by 0 bases, and 15 bases separated the two germline ends. The CDR3 length is 16 residues. DNA of the CDR3: TGTGCCAGCAGTCCCACGACCGCGAGCTCCTACAATGAGCAGTTCTTC. It codes for CASSPTTASSYNEQFF.

The table lists this clone with a few counts. This chain joins TRBV29-1 and TRBJ1-3; no clear D gene. Looked up from germline, CDR1 is SQVTM and CDR2 is ANQGSEA. Trimming pared 3 bases from V and 0 bases from J, leaving 15 bases between. This CDR3 is built from 16 residues. The CDR3 is CSVDSGGAFSGNTIYF. CDR3 nucleotides: TGCAGCGTTGATTCCGGCGGAGCCTTCTCTGGAAACACCATATATTTT.

This clone came up a few times. The rearrangement links TRBV5-1 to TRBJ2-1, with D uncertain. Per germline, CDR1 SGHRS and CDR2 YFSETQ. The CDR3 has 12 amino acids. V lost 2 bases and J 8 bases, leaving 8 bases between the germline ends. CDR3 in DNA: TGCGCCAGCAGCTTTACGGCGGATGAGCAGTTCTTC. It is translated as CASSFTADEQFF. The entire variable domain, with the rest obtained from reference TRBV5-1 and TRBJ2-1, is as follows: KAGVTQTPRYLIKTRGQQVTLSCSPISGHRSVSWYQQTPGQGLQFLFEYFSETQRNKGNFPGRFSGRQFSNSRSEMNVSTLELGDSALYLCASSFTADEQFFGPGTRLTVL.

This clone has more than one count but fewer than ten. The CDR3 loop reads CASGRTGSYNEQFF. DNA of the CDR3: TGTGCCAGCGGTAGAACGGGCTCCTACAATGAGCAGTTCTTC. V is TRBV7-3 and J is TRBJ2-1; D call uncertain. Between the trimmed V and J ends, which lost 8 bases and 0 bases, there was a span of 11 bases. From germline, CDR1 is SGHTA and CDR2 FQGTGA. The CDR3 contains 14 residues.

The chain recombines TRBV23-1 with TRBJ2-2; D not resolved. TRBV23-1 is flagged as an ORF with uncertain function. V lost 4 bases and J 6 bases, leaving 6 bases between the germline ends. There are 12 residues in the CDR3. CDR3 in amino acids: CASSRSPGELFF. DNA of the CDR3: TGCGCCAGCAGTCGATCCCCCGGGGAGCTGTTTTTT.

This clone was seen a few times. V and J are TRBV7-3 and TRBJ2-3, with 7 bases that match TRBD2. The CDR3 runs 12 residues. After removal of 4 bases from V and 8 bases from J, the junction contained 3 bases not matched to a gene. The germline V gene encodes CDR1 SGHTA and CDR2 FQGTGA. The CDR3 coding sequence is TGTGCCAGCAGCTCTAGCGGCCCTACGCAGTATTTT. Translating it yields CASSSSGPTQYF.

The rearrangement links TRBV30 to TRBJ1-1; tentatively, D is TRBD1 (5 bases). V was trimmed by 6 bases and J by 0 bases, leaving 17 bases between them. The CDR3 contains 15 residues. Germline-derived CDR1 and CDR2 are GTSNPN and SVGIG (reference sequence). The CDR3 region is CACGHRGIMNTEAFF. The CDR3 bases are TGTGCCTGCGGCCACCGGGGGATCATGAACACTGAAGCTTTCTTT.

This clone was picked up a small number of times. This chain uses TRBV10-3 with TRBJ2-7; D may be TRBD2 (5 bases). The CDR3 runs to 15 residues. Trimming took off 6 bases at V and 6 bases at J, with 21 bases between the two ends. The germline CDR1 and CDR2 sequences are ENHRY and SYGVKD. The CDR3 protein is CAIRGAGQPPGEQYV. The CDR3 region has the DNA TGTGCCATCAGGGGAGCCGGGCAGCCACCTGGCGAGCAGTACGTC.

This clone has just a few counts. The V gene is TRBV7-2, the J gene TRBJ2-4; possibly TRBD1 for D (6 bases). The germline V gene encodes CDR1 SGHTA and CDR2 FQGNSA. The V end was cut by 5 bases, the J end by 7 bases, with 9 bases between. The CDR3 sequence is 12 residues long. The DNA for the CDR3 is TGTGCCAGCAGCAAACAGGGTAACATTCAGTACTTC. Translated: CASSKQGNIQYF.

This clone was seen a handful of times. The chain links TRBV7-2 to TRBJ2-7; 11 bases align to TRBD2. V trimming: 5 bases; J trimming: 3 bases; junction bases outside the gene matches: 6. Looked up from germline, CDR1 is SGHTA and CDR2 is FQGNSA. The CDR3 is made up of 15 amino acids. The CDR3 here is CASSATSGGFYEQYV. In nucleotides, the CDR3 is TGTGCCAGCAGCGCCACTAGCGGGGGATTCTACGAGCAGTACGTC.

V usage is TRBV2 and J usage is TRBJ2-2, with TRBD1 matching 7 bases. Trimming took 6 bases from V and 6 from J; bases not matched to a gene: 1. CDR3 length equals 12 residues. The germline CDR1 and CDR2 sequences are SNHLY and FYNNEI. The CDR3 DNA reads TGTGCCAGCAGAACAGGGGCCGGGGAGCTGTTTTTT. This translates into CASRTGAGELFF.

This sequence joins TRBV9 and TRBJ2-3; TRBD1 might be the D (5 bases). CDR1 SGDLS and CDR2 YYNGEE come from the germline V gene. This CDR3 region has 15 residues. V was clipped by 0 bases and J by 1 base, with 9 bases between them. The CDR3 loop reads CASSVVAGRTDTQYF. The CDR3 DNA sequence: TGTGCCAGCAGCGTAGTGGCAGGGCGCACAGATACGCAGTATTTT.

The chain joins TRBV7-2 to TRBJ2-3; D possibly corresponds to TRBD2 (6 bases). Germline CDR1 is SGHTA and CDR2 is FQGNSA. V gave up 3 bases and J gave up 1 base, with 11 bases separating them. This CDR3 is built from 15 residues. The CDR3 coding sequence is TGTGCCAGCAGCTTTCGGGGGACTCGCACAGATACGCAGTATTTT. Protein sequence: CASSFRGTRTDTQYF.

The genes are TRBV23-1 and TRBJ1-6; D might be TRBD1 (5 bases). TRBV23-1 is identified as an open reading frame with a role that is uncertain. The length of the CDR3 is 13 residues. V was pared by 7 bases and J by 8 bases, with 12 bases between. The CDR3 bases are TGCGCCAGCACATTCGGGGCGGATTCACCCCTCCACTTT. Its protein product is CASTFGADSPLHF.

This clone was observed a handful of times. The chain couples TRBV7-2 to TRBJ2-3; 13 bases agree with TRBD2. V lost 5 bases, J lost 6 bases, and 5 bases stayed unmatched. This CDR3 is built from 15 residues. CDR1 is SGHTA and CDR2 is FQGNSA in the germline V gene. The CDR3 loop reads CASSPETSGRDTQYF. The CDR3 region has the DNA TGTGCCAGCAGCCCCGAGACTAGCGGGAGGGATACGCAGTATTTT.

The V gene is TRBV2, the J gene TRBJ2-2; TRBD1 might be the D (5 bases). V was pared by 6 bases and J by 6 bases, with 11 bases between. Per the germline V gene, CDR1 is SNHLY and CDR2 is FYNNEI. This CDR3 is built from 13 residues. CDR3 DNA: TGTGCCAGCAGGGGCACAGGTCCCGGGGAGCTGTTTTTT. Its translation is CASRGTGPGELFF. Full variable domain (outside the CDR3, taken from reference TRBV2 and TRBJ2-2): EPEVTQTPSHQVTQMGQEVILRCVPISNHLYFYWYRQILGQKVEFLVSFYNNEISEKSEIFDDQFSVERPDGSNFTLKIRSTKLEDSAMYFCASRGTGPGELFFGEGSRLTVL.

This clone was counted a few times. This CDR3 reads CASSGEDSAQHF. In DNA form, the CDR3 reads TGTGCCAGCAGCGGGGAGGACTCAGCCCAGCATTTT. The V and J genes are TRBV25-1 and TRBJ1-5, with D unclear. Deletions cut 6 bases from V and 11 bases from J, with 14 bases between. The CDR3 covers 12 residues. Germline assignment: CDR1 MGHDK and CDR2 SYGVNS. Together with reference TRBV25-1 and TRBJ1-5, the CDR3 gives the full variable domain: EADIYQTPRYLVIGTGKKITLECSQTMGHDKMYWYQQDPGMELHLIHYSYGVNSTEKGDLSSESTVSRIRTEHFPLTLESARPSHTSQYLCASSGEDSAQHFGDGTRLSIL.